The 11 T cell receptor beta chains reported below all come from one sample, sequenced in a study of yellow fever vaccine responses in identical twins. TCRdb re-derived calls from the RT-PCR reads in MiXCR, one entry per CDR3 protein. The table shows under 20,000 distinct CDR3 sequences, with approximately 70% occurring only once. Sequenced material: T cells from blood (PBMCs), unsorted or a sorted subset (not recorded which), taken before or after yellow fever vaccination (not recorded which). The source of these receptors is a woman aged 18-30 years who received the yellow fever vaccine.

This clonotype is a singleton in its sample. The chain employs TRBV24-1 and TRBJ2-1; D possibly matches TRBD1 or TRBD2 (5 bases each). The germline V gene encodes CDR1 KGHDR and CDR2 SFDVKD. V lost 2 bases, J lost 4 bases, and 14 bases lay in between. The CDR3 extends over 16 amino acids. The CDR3 spells CATSDSTGTAYNEQFF. For the CDR3, the DNA is TGTGCCACCAGTGATTCAACCGGGACGGCTTACAATGAGCAGTTCTTC.

The chain combines TRBV7-9 with TRBJ1-4; possibly TRBD1 for D (6 bases). Deletions cut 0 bases from V and 2 bases from J, with 13 bases between. Per the germline V gene, CDR1 is SEHNR and CDR2 is FQNEAQ (reference sequence). The CDR3 contains 17 residues. The CDR3: CASSLARGTGTNEKLFF. DNA of the CDR3: TGTGCCAGCAGCTTAGCCAGGGGAACGGGCACTAATGAAAAACTGTTTTTT.

V is TRBV2 and J is TRBJ2-1; a weak D match, TRBD2 (5 bases). Germline CDR1 reads SNHLY; CDR2 reads FYNNEI. V was trimmed by 5 bases and J by 7 bases, leaving 24 bases between them. The CDR3 loop spans 17 amino acids. CDR3 sequence: CASSPPLLAGLGNEQFF. The CDR3 DNA sequence: TGTGCCAGCAGTCCTCCCCTCCTAGCCGGGCTGGGGAATGAGCAGTTCTTC.

The chain is built from TRBV3-1 and TRBJ2-5; unclear D gene. Trimming removed 4 bases at V and 2 bases at J, with 20 bases between. The CDR3 is made up of 17 amino acids. Germline assignment: CDR1 LGHDT and CDR2 YNNKEL (reference sequence). CDR3 nucleotides: TGTGCCAGCAGCCGGAAGCAGCCAGAAAGAACTCAAGAGACCCAGTACTTC. Its protein is CASSRKQPERTQETQYF.

This clonotype occurred a few times. The chain has TRBV3-1 and TRBJ2-4, with D possibly TRBD2 on 6 matching bases. V lost 4 bases, J lost 0 bases, and 10 bases lay in between. The CDR3 spans 15 residues. Germline assignment: CDR1 LGHDT and CDR2 YNNKEL (reference sequence). The CDR3 DNA sequence: TGTGCCAGCAGCCGCGGGGAGATAGCCAAAAACATTCAGTACTTC. Translation: CASSRGEIAKNIQYF.

This rearrangement joins TRBV12-3 or TRBV12-4 to TRBJ1-5; 7 bases map to TRBD1. V lost 5 bases and J lost 2; bases outside the gene matches: 3. The CDR3 has 14 residues. The CDR3 sequence is CASSRQGRNQPQHF. CDR3 DNA: TGTGCCAGCAGTCGACAGGGTCGCAATCAGCCCCAGCATTTT.

V is TRBV4-2 and J is TRBJ1-6, with D uncertain. The CDR3 covers 16 residues. The V gene's germline CDR1 is LGHNA and CDR2 YNFKEQ. Trimming took off 0 bases at V and 6 bases at J, with 12 bases between the two ends. This chain's CDR3 is CASSQDGDTGNSPLHF. In DNA, the CDR3 is TGTGCCAGCAGCCAAGATGGGGATACCGGTAATTCACCCCTCCACTTT.

This chain uses TRBV20-1 with TRBJ2-7; 7 bases match TRBD2. Germline assignment: CDR1 DFQATT and CDR2 SNEGSKA (reference sequence). V lost 2 bases to trimming and J lost 7 bases; unmatched junction nucleotides: 5. This CDR3 spans 12 amino acids. The CDR3 DNA reads TGCAGTGCTAGATGGCGGGAGAGGGAGCAGTACTTC. Protein sequence: CSARWREREQYF.

The CDR3 DNA reads as TGCGCCAGCAGCTTGCCTCCGGGAGGCTCCTACAATGAGCAGTTCTTC. Translation gives CASSLPPGGSYNEQFF. V gene TRBV5-1 combines with J gene TRBJ2-1, with 7 bases identical to TRBD2. Looked up from germline, CDR1 is SGHRS and CDR2 is YFSETQ. The CDR3 is made up of 16 amino acids. The junction had 4 bases not matched to a gene; V was cut back by 1 base and J by 0 bases. Filled out from reference TRBV5-1 and TRBJ2-1, the complete variable domain reads KAGVTQTPRYLIKTRGQQVTLSCSPISGHRSVSWYQQTPGQGLQFLFEYFSETQRNKGNFPGRFSGRQFSNSRSEMNVSTLELGDSALYLCASSLPPGGSYNEQFFGPGTRLTVL.

The chain links TRBV5-1 to TRBJ2-3, with D perhaps matching TRBD1 (5 bases). CDR3 length equals 16 residues. The germline gives CDR1 SGHRS, CDR2 YFSETQ. Trimming removed 0 bases from V and 0 bases from J, with 11 bases in between. The DNA of the CDR3 is TGCGCCAGCAGCTTGGAGCTGGGGCGTAGCACAGATACGCAGTATTTT. Translation: CASSLELGRSTDTQYF.

The V gene is TRBV20-1, the J gene TRBJ2-3; 8 bases map to TRBD2. In germline, CDR1 is DFQATT, CDR2 SNEGSKA (reference sequence). This CDR3 contains 13 residues. J lost 5 bases, V lost 5 bases, and 6 bases had no gene match. The CDR3 bases are TGCAGTGCTCAGTCGGGAGGGCGAGATACGCAGTATTTT. It codes for CSAQSGGRDTQYF.